A selection of T cell receptor beta chains follows, all from one sample in a study of cytomegalovirus exposure and HLA in healthy donors. Profiled with immunoSEQ multiplex PCR; TCRdb holds only in-frame clones, not every one. The repertoire holds about 150,000 clones, roughly four fifths seen once, with roughly 7.3% in the top ten. The sequencing sample was made of PBMCs. The receptors shown here come from a young man in good health and CMV-seronegative. CDR3s include the opening cysteine and the closing phenylalanine or tryptophan. Fields, in order: J gene, V gene, clone size, D gene, CDR3 protein. A D gene is named only where the DNA matches it firmly. The size field is filled for only some rows; it gives once, few, many or a size class.

j_gene: TRBJ1-2
v_gene: TRBV5-4
abundance: .
d_gene: TRBD1
CDR3aa: CASSSQGNSYGYTF

j_gene: TRBJ2-6
v_gene: TRBV30
abundance: .
d_gene: .
CDR3aa: CAWSVLTGIGGANVLTF

j_gene: TRBJ1-1
v_gene: TRBV18
abundance: .
d_gene: .
CDR3aa: CASSQGRRENTEAFF

j_gene: TRBJ2-7
v_gene: TRBV28
abundance: few
d_gene: .
CDR3aa: CASSSFRDFAQYF

j_gene: TRBJ2-6
v_gene: TRBV30
abundance: .
d_gene: .
CDR3aa: CASRQASSGANGLTF

j_gene: TRBJ1-1
v_gene: TRBV2
abundance: .
d_gene: TRBD1
CDR3aa: CASGTELNTEAFF

j_gene: TRBJ2-7
v_gene: TRBV18
abundance: .
d_gene: TRBD2
CDR3aa: CASSEAGGSSYEQYF

j_gene: TRBJ1-1
v_gene: TRBV25-1
abundance: few
d_gene: TRBD1
CDR3aa: CASSEEGIQGQAFF

j_gene: TRBJ2-1
v_gene: TRBV5-1
abundance: .
d_gene: .
CDR3aa: CASSLVGGKIEQFF

j_gene: TRBJ2-2
v_gene: TRBV7-9
abundance: .
d_gene: TRBD2
CDR3aa: CASSWSGGRNTGELFF

j_gene: TRBJ2-7
v_gene: TRBV27
abundance: .
d_gene: TRBD2
CDR3aa: CASSSPRGSSYEQYF

j_gene: TRBJ2-1
v_gene: TRBV7-8
abundance: .
d_gene: TRBD1
CDR3aa: CASTPDRGVDEQFF

j_gene: TRBJ1-6
v_gene: TRBV10-3
abundance: .
d_gene: .
CDR3aa: CASREGLNSPLHF